Listed below are T cell receptor beta chains from one sample, sequenced in a study of OX40 agonist ivuxolimab in advanced cancers. Clones were read by immunoSEQ multiplex PCR, and TCRdb kept only the in-frame ones, dropping some. The sample consists of under 85,000 clones, roughly nine tenths of them appearing once. The sample in question was CD4+ or CD8+ T cells sorted from blood, obtained in a trial of the OX40 agonist ivuxolimab. Receptor source: an adult with an advanced solid tumor such as melanoma, head and neck, liver or kidney cancer. Both conserved end residues are part of each CDR3. A D gene is named only where the DNA matches it firmly. Size tells how often a clone was seen (once, few, many) or the class of an expanded clone, and some rows leave it out.

size,D,length,J,V,CDR3,DNA
NA,NA,13,TRBJ1-1,TRBV28,CASSSPDLNEAFF,TGTGCCAGCAGTTCCCCGGACTTAAACGAAGCTTTCTTT
NA,NA,13,TRBJ1-1,TRBV10-3,CAISLDGNTEAFF,TGTGCCATCAGTTTGGACGGCAACACTGAAGCTTTCTTT
NA,NA,13,TRBJ1-6,TRBV5-1,CASSLKLNSPLHF,TGCGCCAGCAGCTTGAAGCTTAATTCACCCCTCCACTTT
NA,TRBD1,17,TRBJ1-4,TRBV28,CASSLSWYRGGGEKLFF,TGTGCCAGCAGTTTATCCTGGTACAGGGGGGGAGGTGAAAAACTGTTTTTT
once,NA,16,TRBJ1-3,TRBV9,CASSVGHGLSGNTIYF,TGTGCCAGCAGCGTAGGCCACGGTCTCTCTGGAAACACCATATATTTT
NA,NA,14,TRBJ2-7,TRBV14,CASSQVRTVNEQYF,TGTGCCAGCAGCCAAGTACGGACAGTGAACGAGCAGTACTTC
few,TRBD2,16,TRBJ2-3,TRBV7-2,CASSLSGAGGLDTQYF,TGTGCCAGCAGCTTATCCGGAGCGGGAGGGCTGGATACGCAGTATTTT
NA,NA,16,TRBJ2-1,TRBV10-3,CAISDYSGSSYNEQFF,TGTGCCATCAGTGATTACAGCGGGTCTTCCTACAATGAGCAGTTCTTC
NA,NA,12,TRBJ2-3,TRBV5-4,CASSLLTDTQYF,TGTGCCAGCAGCTTATTGACAGATACGCAGTATTTT
NA,TRBD2,18,TRBJ2-7,TRBV5-6,CASSLIGLAGGFSYEQYF,TGTGCCAGCAGCTTGATTGGACTAGCGGGAGGATTCTCCTACGAGCAGTACTTC
NA,NA,15,TRBJ1-2,TRBV4-2,CASSQESSRDYGYTF,TGTGCCAGCAGCCAAGAGAGTTCCAGGGACTATGGCTACACCTTC
NA,NA,15,TRBJ2-7,TRBV5-4,CASSLGGASSYEQYF,TGTGCCAGCAGCTTGGGTGGGGCGAGCTCCTACGAGCAGTACTTC
NA,NA,15,TRBJ1-6,TRBV7-9,CASSLIRQNNSPLHF,TGTGCCAGCAGCTTAATCCGGCAGAATAATTCACCCCTCCACTTT
many,NA,11,TRBJ1-1,TRBV20-1,CSARDIRGAFF,TGCAGTGCTAGAGATATCAGAGGAGCTTTCTTT
NA,NA,13,TRBJ1-1,TRBV7-3,CASRQSQNTEAFF,TGTGCCAGCCGACAGAGCCAGAACACTGAAGCTTTCTTT
NA,NA,12,TRBJ1-2,TRBV19,CASSTLGYGYTF,TGTGCCAGTAGTACCCTGGGATATGGCTACACCTTC
NA,NA,13,TRBJ1-3,TRBV6-5,CATGSNSGNTIYF,TGTGCCACCGGGTCGAACTCTGGAAACACCATATATTTT
NA,NA,14,TRBJ2-1,TRBV5-1,CASRPGLTYNEQFF,TGCGCCAGCCGGCCAGGGCTCACCTACAATGAGCAGTTCTTC
NA,TRBD2,16,TRBJ2-3,TRBV5-1,CASSLVAAGPTDTQYF,TGCGCCAGCAGCTTGGTGGCAGCGGGACCCACAGATACGCAGTATTTT
NA,NA,15,TRBJ1-1,TRBV7-2,CASSPQTATNTEAFF,TGTGCCAGCAGCCCTCAGACGGCAACGAACACTGAAGCTTTCTTT
NA,NA,13,TRBJ2-7,TRBV14,CASSHNPGYEQYF,TGTGCCAGCAGCCACAACCCCGGCTACGAGCAGTACTTC
NA,NA,13,TRBJ2-3,TRBV7-6,CASSLVVGDTQYF,TGTGCCAGCAGCTTAGTTGTGGGAGATACGCAGTATTTT
NA,NA,14,TRBJ2-1,TRBV7-3,CASSLMPTYNEQFF,TGTGCCAGCAGCTTAATGCCGACCTACAATGAGCAGTTCTTC
NA,NA,14,TRBJ2-7,TRBV27,CASRTRGDSYEQYF,TGTGCCAGCAGGACGAGAGGGGACTCCTACGAGCAGTACTTC
NA,NA,12,TRBJ1-1,TRBV19,CASSMEASEAFF,TGTGCCAGTAGTATGGAGGCCTCTGAAGCTTTCTTT